The 11 T cell receptor beta chains listed next were all sequenced from one sample in a study of response to subunit inactivated influenza vaccine. Each CDR3 protein is one row after TCRdb ran MiXCR on the RT-PCR reads. The sample shows 490,000 or so distinct CDR3 sequences, around 8% of them seen only once. The sequences come from PBMCs from blood, collected about 24 months after vaccination. These TCRs come from a man between 50 and 70 years old who received an inactivated influenza vaccine.

The chain couples TRBV20-1 to TRBJ2-7; 7 nucleotides match TRBD1. The germline CDR1 and CDR2 sequences are DFQATT and SNEGSKA (reference sequence). The CDR3 has 13 amino acids. With V trimmed by 4 bases and J by 4 bases, 7 bases remained unmatched. The CDR3 protein is CSANEGATYEQYF. The CDR3 DNA reads TGCAGTGCTAACGAGGGGGCTACGTACGAGCAGTACTTC.

The chain employs TRBV6-5 and TRBJ1-1; TRBD1 matches 7 bases. Germline lookup yields CDR1 MNHEY and CDR2 SVGAGI. The CDR3 is made up of 15 amino acids. V dropped 4 bases and J dropped 4; count of bases not matched to a gene: 9. CDR3 amino acids: CASSSRTGSSTEAFF. DNA for the CDR3: TGTGCCAGCAGTTCCCGGACAGGTTCTTCCACTGAAGCTTTCTTT.

The chain carries TRBV29-1 and TRBJ2-3, with 9 bases aligning to TRBD1. This CDR3 has 16 residues. V trimming: 3 bases; J trimming: 3 bases; junction bases outside the gene matches: 10. CDR1 is SQVTM and CDR2 is ANQGSEA in the germline V gene. The CDR3 DNA sequence: TGCAGCGTTGAGCCGGCGGGGACAGGGAGGACAGATACGCAGTATTTT. It is translated as CSVEPAGTGRTDTQYF.

The V and J genes are TRBV7-3 and TRBJ2-2; 13 bases map to TRBD2. V shed 4 bases, J shed 5 bases, and the junction held 10 bases outside the gene matches. The V gene's germline CDR1 is SGHTA and CDR2 FQGTGA. CDR3 size: 18 residues. The CDR3 DNA reads as TGTGCCAGCAGCTCCTCCGGGACTAGCGGGATGGGAACCGGGGAGCTGTTTTTT. Translated: CASSSSGTSGMGTGELFF.

This clonotype has more than one count but fewer than ten. The J gene is TRBJ2-5, the V gene TRBV6-1; D unclear. CDR1 MNHNS and CDR2 SASEGT come from the germline V gene. Deletions cut 10 bases from V and 7 bases from J, with 7 bases between. The CDR3 totals 9 residues. DNA of the CDR3: TGTGCCATGCCGGGGACCCAGTACTTC. It is translated as CAMPGTQYF.

The genes are TRBV20-1 and TRBJ1-6; 8 bases line up with TRBD1. The CDR3 runs to 16 residues. V lost 5 bases, J lost 1 base, and 7 bases stayed unmatched. CDR1 DFQATT and CDR2 SNEGSKA come from the germline V gene (reference sequence). CDR3 bases: TGCAGTGCTTATACAGGGGGAAGGTCCTATAATTCACCCCTCCACTTT. Its protein product is CSAYTGGRSYNSPLHF.

Here the CDR3 DNA reads TGTGCCAGCAGCGTAGAAGAAAGGCCGTTAGAGACCCAGTACTTC. This sequence encodes CASSVEERPLETQYF. This sequence joins TRBV9 and TRBJ2-5; D uncertain. The ends were cut back, 0 bases at V and 4 bases at J, with 13 bases in the middle. CDR3 size: 15 residues. In germline, CDR1 is SGDLS, CDR2 YYNGEE.

V usage is TRBV5-1 and J usage is TRBJ2-5, with D maybe TRBD1 (6 bases). Germline loops: CDR1 SGHRS, CDR2 YFSETQ. The germline V and J ends were trimmed by 7 bases and 4 bases, with 14 bases remaining between them. This CDR3 region has 13 residues. The chain's CDR3 is CASGAGARETQYF. In nucleotides, the CDR3 is TGCGCCAGCGGGGCAGGGGCCAGAGAGACCCAGTACTTC.

There are many counts of this clonotype. The genes are TRBV7-9 and TRBJ2-1, with a possible D match to TRBD1 (6 bases). The CDR3 is 14 residues long. CDR1 SEHNR and CDR2 FQNEAQ come from the germline V gene (reference sequence). V was pared by 5 bases and J by 4 bases, with 12 bases between. In DNA form, the CDR3 reads TGTGCCAGCAGCAGAGGGACATTTTACAATGAGCAGTTCTTC. As protein: CASSRGTFYNEQFF.

Many counts were recorded for this clonotype. This chain links TRBV5-1 with TRBJ1-5; no firm D call. The CDR3 is 15 residues long. Trimming pared 0 bases from V and 3 bases from J, leaving 10 bases between. Germline loops: CDR1 SGHRS, CDR2 YFSETQ. CDR3 loop: CASSLDGETNQPQHF. The CDR3 DNA reads TGCGCCAGCAGCTTGGACGGGGAAACCAATCAGCCCCAGCATTTT. The full variable domain, its missing parts supplied by reference TRBV5-1 and TRBJ1-5, is KAGVTQTPRYLIKTRGQQVTLSCSPISGHRSVSWYQQTPGQGLQFLFEYFSETQRNKGNFPGRFSGRQFSNSRSEMNVSTLELGDSALYLCASSLDGETNQPQHFGDGTRLSIL.

The sample holds a few counts of this clonotype. This rearrangement joins TRBV6-1 to TRBJ1-2; D possibly corresponds to TRBD1 (5 bases). Trimming stripped 6 bases from V and 2 bases from J, with 19 bases between. The CDR3 is 16 residues long. CDR1 and CDR2 from the germline V gene are MNHNS and SASEGT. The DNA for the CDR3 is TGTGCCAGCAGAAAAGGGGACGGAGCTGGGAACTATGGCTACACCTTC. It is translated as CASRKGDGAGNYGYTF.